These 13 T cell receptor beta chains originate from one sample sequenced in a study of shared clonotypes between healthy human individuals. CD8 cells classed as naive were CD45RO-negative and positively selected for CCR7, excluding terminally differentiated effector memory CD45RA+ cells. Using immunoSEQ multiplex PCR, the repertoire was profiled, and TCRdb retains in-frame clones only, with some absent. Here the sample spans fewer than 800,000 clones, about 90% being singletons. Sequencing input: naive CD8+ T cells sorted from blood. Source of these receptors: a man aged 30-40 years in good health.

The chain couples TRBV6-5 to TRBJ2-6; the D gene is possibly TRBD1 (5 bases). This CDR3 contains 15 residues. Between the trimmed V and J ends, which lost 6 bases and 2 bases, there was a span of 11 bases. CDR1 and CDR2 from the germline V gene are MNHEY and SVGAGI. CDR3 protein: CASRDIPAGANVLTF. Written as DNA, the CDR3 is TGTGCCAGCAGGGACATCCCAGCTGGGGCCAACGTCCTGACTTTC.

The CDR3 DNA follows: TGTGCCACCAGCAGAGGGGCAGGTTTCGTGGCTAATGAAAAACTGTTTTTT. Its protein is CATSRGAGFVANEKLFF. This chain links TRBV15 with TRBJ1-4; D remains unclear. The CDR3 contains 17 residues. Germline CDR1 and CDR2: LNHNV and YYDKDF (reference sequence). The V and J ends lost 1 base and 3 bases respectively, with 15 bases between them.

The V call is TRBV4-3, the J call TRBJ2-7; 10 nucleotides agree with TRBD2. This CDR3 has 16 residues. The germline CDR1 and CDR2 sequences are LGHNA and YSLEER. V lost 1 base to trimming and J lost 6 bases; unmatched junction nucleotides: 9. CDR3 loop: CASSQAVTSGIGEQYF. The CDR3 nucleotides read TGCGCCAGCAGCCAAGCGGTAACTAGCGGGATAGGCGAGCAGTACTTC.

The chain couples TRBV7-2 to TRBJ2-7; no clear D gene. The CDR3 consists of 16 residues. The ends were cut back, 8 bases at V and 0 bases at J, with 20 bases in the middle. Per the germline V gene, CDR1 is SGHTA and CDR2 is FQGNSA. The DNA of the CDR3 is TGTGCCAGCGGTAGTGTGGTCGGGTCCAGCTCCTACGAGCAGTACTTC. As protein: CASGSVVGSSSYEQYF.

This chain joins TRBV18 and TRBJ1-1, with 9 nucleotides matching TRBD1. V trimming: 3 bases; J trimming: 4 bases; junction bases outside the gene matches: 6. The CDR3 is 15 amino acids. The germline CDR1 and CDR2 sequences are KGHSH and LQKENI. This CDR3 is CASSPPGTGSTEAFF. The CDR3 nucleotides are TGTGCCAGCTCACCTCCCGGGACAGGGTCCACTGAAGCTTTCTTT.

This sequence joins TRBV5-1 and TRBJ2-7; the D gene could be TRBD1 or TRBD2 (5 bases each). Trimming stripped 5 bases from V and 3 bases from J, with 12 bases between. CDR1 is SGHRS, CDR2 YFSETQ, per germline. The CDR3 has 13 residues. CDR3: CASSLGDGYEQYF. CDR3 coding DNA: TGCGCCAGCAGTCTAGGGGACGGCTACGAGCAGTACTTC.

V and J are TRBV16 and TRBJ1-2; D is uncertain. The CDR3 extends over 16 amino acids. In germline, CDR1 is KGHSY, CDR2 FQNENV. Trimming cost V 0 bases and J 5 bases, with 16 bases left between them. The CDR3 spells CASSQSFSDMIYGYTF. The CDR3 bases are TGTGCCAGCAGCCAATCCTTCTCGGATATGATTTATGGCTACACCTTC.

The sample holds a few counts of this clone. In nucleotides, the CDR3 is TGTGCCAGCAGTGGGAGGCGGAGCCAGCCCCAGCATTTT. Its protein product is CASSGRRSQPQHF. The chain uses TRBV2 and TRBJ1-5; D remains ambiguous. V lost 4 bases and J 7 bases, leaving 11 bases between the germline ends. This CDR3 has 13 residues. Germline assignment: CDR1 SNHLY and CDR2 FYNNEI.

The chain links TRBV5-5 to TRBJ2-3; D might be TRBD1 (6 bases). With 0 bases removed from V and 2 bases from J, the gap between germline ends came to 13 bases. This CDR3 spans 16 amino acids. CDR1 and CDR2 (germline): SGHKS, YYEKEE (reference sequence). The chain's CDR3 is CASSLAKTGPTDTQYF. CDR3 DNA sequence: TGTGCCAGCAGCTTGGCCAAGACAGGTCCCACAGATACGCAGTATTTT.

This clone was recorded a few times. The chain combines TRBV30 with TRBJ2-2; D gene uncertain. There are 13 residues in the CDR3. The V end was cut by 1 base, the J end by 4 bases, with 7 bases between. Germline CDR1 and CDR2: GTSNPN and SVGIG (reference sequence). In DNA form, the CDR3 reads TGTGCCTGGAGTGGAACCGGCACCGGGGAGCTGTTTTTT. This translates into CAWSGTGTGELFF.

The chain uses TRBV25-1 and TRBJ2-1; 7 bases match TRBD2. After removal of 7 bases from V and 0 bases from J, the junction contained 9 bases not matched to a gene. This CDR3 contains 16 residues. Germline V gives CDR1 MGHDK, CDR2 SYGVNS. The CDR3 bases are TGTGCCAGCATCGGACCCCTAGCGGCCTCCTACAATGAGCAGTTCTTC. Its protein is CASIGPLAASYNEQFF.

The chain has TRBV15 and TRBJ1-4; 8 bases are shared with TRBD1. CDR3 size: 15 residues. In germline, CDR1 is LNHNV, CDR2 YYDKDF (reference sequence). Unmatched junction bases numbered 9, after V lost 5 bases and J lost 7 bases. The CDR3 sequence is CATSPHRGISEKLFF. The CDR3 DNA reads TGTGCCACCAGCCCGCACAGGGGGATAAGTGAAAAACTGTTTTTT.

V usage is TRBV7-9 and J usage is TRBJ2-4, with no clear D. Germline values: CDR1 SEHNR, CDR2 FQNEAQ (reference sequence). The CDR3 contains 15 residues. V lost 4 bases to trimming and J lost 0 bases, with 10 bases between them. The CDR3 DNA follows: TGTGCCAGCAGCTCGACGGAAATAGCCAAAAACATTCAGTACTTC. This sequence encodes CASSSTEIAKNIQYF.